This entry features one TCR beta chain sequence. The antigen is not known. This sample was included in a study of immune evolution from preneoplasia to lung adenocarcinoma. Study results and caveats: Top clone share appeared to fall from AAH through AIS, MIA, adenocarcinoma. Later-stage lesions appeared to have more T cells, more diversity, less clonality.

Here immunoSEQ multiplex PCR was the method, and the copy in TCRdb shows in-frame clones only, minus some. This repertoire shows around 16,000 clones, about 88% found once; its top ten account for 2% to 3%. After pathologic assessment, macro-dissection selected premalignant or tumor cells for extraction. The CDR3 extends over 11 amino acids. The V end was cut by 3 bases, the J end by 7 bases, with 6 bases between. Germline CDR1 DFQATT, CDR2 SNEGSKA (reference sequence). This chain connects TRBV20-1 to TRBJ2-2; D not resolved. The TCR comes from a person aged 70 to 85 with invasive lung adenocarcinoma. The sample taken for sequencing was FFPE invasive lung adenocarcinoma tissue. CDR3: CSARASGELFF. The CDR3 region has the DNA TGCAGTGCTAGGGCTAGCGGGGAGCTGTTTTTT.